The rows below give T cell receptor beta chains drawn from one sample of a study of blood T cell repertoires in COVID-19. Clones were read by immunoSEQ multiplex PCR, and TCRdb kept only the in-frame ones, dropping some. Of roughly 70,000 clones listed, 90% to 95% are singletons. The source material was peripheral blood. The receptor source for this set is a man in his fifties or sixties with COVID-19, enrolled during active disease. Each CDR3 is given with its conserved first and last residue. A D gene is named only where the DNA matches it firmly. A row's size may be missing; if present it is once, few, many or a size class.

>TRBD2|TRBV28|TRBJ2-2|once
TGTGCCAGCAGCCCGGGGGGGGCGAACACCGGGGAGCTGTTTTTT
CASSPGGANTGELFF
>NA|TRBV6-5|TRBJ1-4|NA
TGTGCCAGCAGCGGGGAAAAACTGTTTTTT
CASSGEKLFF
>TRBD1|TRBV24-1|TRBJ2-5|NA
TGTGCCACCAGTGAGCCCACAGGGGCCGGAGAGACCCAGTACTTC
CATSEPTGAGETQYF
>NA|TRBV3-1/TRBV3-2|TRBJ2-2|NA
TGTGCCAGCAGCCAAGATCAACTCGGGGAGCTGTTTTTT
CASSQDQLGELFF
>NA|TRBV7-2|TRBJ2-3|NA
TGTGCCAGCAGCTTAGGGGGGCCTAGCACAGATACGCAGTATTTT
CASSLGGPSTDTQYF
>NA|TRBV10-3|TRBJ2-3|NA
TGTGCCATCAGGCAGAACACAGATACGCAGTATTTT
CAIRQNTDTQYF
>TRBD2|TRBV14|TRBJ2-1|NA
TGTGCCAGCAGCCAAGTGATCGCGGGACTAGTGATCTTC
CASSQVIAGLVIF
>TRBD1|TRBV11-2|TRBJ1-2|NA
TGTGCCAGCAGCTTCGGACAGGGAGCAAACTATGGCTACACCTTC
CASSFGQGANYGYTF
>NA|TRBV4-3|TRBJ2-7|NA
TGCGCCAGCAGCCAAGATAGGAGTAGCTCCTACGAGCAGTACTTC
CASSQDRSSSYEQYF
>NA|TRBV10-3|TRBJ1-2|NA
TGTGCCATCAGTGAGCAGCTAGGAAACTATGGCTACACCTTC
CAISEQLGNYGYTF
>TRBD1|TRBV5-8|TRBJ2-7|NA
TGTGCCAGCAGCGAGGGACAGGGGGAAAACTCCTACGAGCAGTACTTC
CASSEGQGENSYEQYF
>TRBD2|TRBV6-1|TRBJ2-7|NA
TGTGCCAGCAGTGAAGGGACTAGCCCCTCCTACGAGCAGTACTTC
CASSEGTSPSYEQYF
>NA|TRBV12-3/TRBV12-4|TRBJ1-1|NA
TGTGCCAGCAGGAACAGCGGTGAAGCTTTCTTT
CASRNSGEAFF
>TRBD2|TRBV19|TRBJ2-4|NA
TGTGCCAGTAGTACTGAGCGGGGAAACATTCAGTACTTC
CASSTERGNIQYF
>TRBD2|TRBV9|TRBJ2-3|NA
TGTGCCAGCAGCCCAGGGTTGGTAGGCGGGAGAAGTACAGATACGCAGTATTTT
CASSPGLVGGRSTDTQYF
>TRBD1|TRBV18|TRBJ1-6|once
TGTGCCAGCCGAGGGACAGGGGGTTCACCCCTCCACTTT
CASRGTGGSPLHF
>TRBD1|TRBV5-1|TRBJ2-7|NA
TGCGCCAGCAGCCCTCGGACAGGGTTCGGATACGAGCAGTACTTC
CASSPRTGFGYEQYF
>NA|TRBV5-1|TRBJ2-5|NA
TGCGCCAGCAGCTTGGCCGCGGGGAGTCAAGAGACCCAGTACTTC
CASSLAAGSQETQYF
>TRBD2|TRBV5-4|TRBJ2-3|NA
TGTGCCAGCAGCAACTCCATGACTAGCGGTGAAGATACGCAGTATTTT
CASSNSMTSGEDTQYF
>TRBD1|TRBV9|TRBJ1-2|once
TGTGCCAGCAGCGTAGCTGGTTCCACCGGGACAGGGAACTACTATGGCTACACCTTC
CASSVAGSTGTGNYYGYTF
>NA|TRBV7-2|TRBJ2-3|NA
TGTGCCAGCAGCCCTACTGCAGATACGCAGTATTTT
CASSPTADTQYF
>TRBD1|TRBV7-3|TRBJ2-2|NA
TGTGCCAGCAGCCCAGGGACAGGGAGGACCGGGGAGCTGTTTTTT
CASSPGTGRTGELFF
>NA|TRBV7-9|TRBJ2-2|few
TGTGCCAGCAGCTTCGGAGTCGGGGAGCTGTTTTTT
CASSFGVGELFF
>TRBD1|TRBV2|TRBJ1-1|NA
TGTGCCAGCTCGCCGGGACAGAGCATGAACACTGAAGCTTTCTTT
CASSPGQSMNTEAFF
>TRBD2|TRBV3-1/TRBV3-2|TRBJ2-3|NA
TGTGCCAGCAGCCTGACTAGCGGGGTCACAGATACGCAGTATTTT
CASSLTSGVTDTQYF
>NA|TRBV7-9|TRBJ1-4|NA
TGTGCCAGCAGCTCGGACAAGGGTTTGGAAAAACTGTTTTTT
CASSSDKGLEKLFF
>NA|TRBV6-5|TRBJ1-2|NA
TGTGCCAGCAGTCCCACTACAGGTGGCTACACCTTC
CASSPTTGGYTF
>NA|TRBV28|TRBJ1-3|NA
TGTGCCAGCAGTCGTAAGCATGGTATCTCTGGAAACACCATATATTTT
CASSRKHGISGNTIYF
>NA|TRBV6-1|TRBJ1-6|NA
TGTGCCAGCAGTGAATCGGGGGTGAATAATTCACCCCTCCACTTT
CASSESGVNNSPLHF
>NA|TRBV6-6|TRBJ1-2|NA
TGTGCCAGCAGTCCCGGACACAGCATTAACTATGGCTACACCTTC
CASSPGHSINYGYTF
>NA|TRBV7-2|TRBJ2-3|NA
TGTGCCAGCCGACCAGGCGGGGGCACAGATACGCAGTATTTT
CASRPGGGTDTQYF
>TRBD2|TRBV6-5|TRBJ2-7|once
TGTGCCAGCAGTTACGCCTTTAGCGGGAGGGTCTACGAGCAGTACTTC
CASSYAFSGRVYEQYF
>NA|TRBV19|TRBJ2-3|NA
TGTGCCAGTAGTTGGGACAGCGGGAGCACAGATACGCAGTATTTT
CASSWDSGSTDTQYF
>TRBD1|TRBV5-4|TRBJ1-1|few
TGTGCCAGCAGTTCGGACAGGGATAGTGACACTGAAGCTTTCTTT
CASSSDRDSDTEAFF
>TRBD2|TRBV5-1|TRBJ2-1|NA
TGCGCCAGCAGGGGAGGGTTTGGCGAGCAGTTCTTC
CASRGGFGEQFF
>NA|TRBV2|TRBJ1-5|NA
TGTGCCAGCAAGGGGCAGACCAATCAGCCCCAGCATTTT
CASKGQTNQPQHF
>TRBD1|TRBV5-1|TRBJ2-3|NA
TGCGCCAGCAGCTTCGGACAGGGCTGGGATACGCAGTATTTT
CASSFGQGWDTQYF
>TRBD2|TRBV2|TRBJ2-1|NA
TGTGCCAGCACTAGCGGAGTTTGGGCCAATGAGCAGTTCTTC
CASTSGVWANEQFF
>TRBD2|TRBV5-1|TRBJ2-5|NA
TGCGCCAGCAGCCTCGCTGGTAGCGGGAGGGCCAGAGAGACCCAGTACTTC
CASSLAGSGRARETQYF
>NA|TRBV5-1|TRBJ2-5|NA
TGCGCCAGCAGCTTGCTCACGGGAGTTCAGGAGACCCAGTACTTC
CASSLLTGVQETQYF
>TRBD1|TRBV6-5|TRBJ2-1|NA
TGTGCCACCAACCGGGACAGGACCTCAGATGAGCAGTTCTTC
CATNRDRTSDEQFF
>TRBD2|TRBV2|TRBJ2-3|once
TGTGCCAGCAGGGAAACTAGCGGAAGCACAGATACGCAGTATTTT
CASRETSGSTDTQYF
>TRBD2|TRBV12-3/TRBV12-4|TRBJ2-2|NA
TGTGCCAGCAGTGCTAGCGGTACCGGGGAGCTGTTTTTT
CASSASGTGELFF
>TRBD1|TRBV25-1|TRBJ2-2|NA
TGTGCCAGCAGTGACCTCAGGGGGCGCACCGGGGAGCTGTTTTTT
CASSDLRGRTGELFF
>TRBD2|TRBV7-2|TRBJ2-7|NA
TGTGCCAGCAGCATTGGACTAGCGGGGGGCTCCTACGAGCAGTACTTC
CASSIGLAGGSYEQYF
>TRBD1|TRBV19|TRBJ1-5|NA
TGTGCCAGTAGCGGGACCGACAGGGGCAGTAGCAATCAGCCCCAGCATTTT
CASSGTDRGSSNQPQHF
>NA|TRBV6-4|TRBJ2-1|NA
TGTGCCAGCAGTGACACTGGCGGGTTGAATGAGCAGTTCTTC
CASSDTGGLNEQFF
>NA|TRBV5-6|TRBJ1-6|NA
TGTGCCAGCAGCTTTACAGGGAGGGGCGAAAATTCACCCCTCCACTTT
CASSFTGRGENSPLHF
>TRBD2|TRBV4-3|TRBJ2-1|few
TGCGCCAGCAGCCCCGGGACTAGCGGGAGGTTCCATGAGCAGTTCTTC
CASSPGTSGRFHEQFF
>NA|TRBV6-2/TRBV6-3|TRBJ2-2|NA
TGTGCCAGCAGTTACAATTACAGGCCCACCGGGGAGCTGTTTTTT
CASSYNYRPTGELFF